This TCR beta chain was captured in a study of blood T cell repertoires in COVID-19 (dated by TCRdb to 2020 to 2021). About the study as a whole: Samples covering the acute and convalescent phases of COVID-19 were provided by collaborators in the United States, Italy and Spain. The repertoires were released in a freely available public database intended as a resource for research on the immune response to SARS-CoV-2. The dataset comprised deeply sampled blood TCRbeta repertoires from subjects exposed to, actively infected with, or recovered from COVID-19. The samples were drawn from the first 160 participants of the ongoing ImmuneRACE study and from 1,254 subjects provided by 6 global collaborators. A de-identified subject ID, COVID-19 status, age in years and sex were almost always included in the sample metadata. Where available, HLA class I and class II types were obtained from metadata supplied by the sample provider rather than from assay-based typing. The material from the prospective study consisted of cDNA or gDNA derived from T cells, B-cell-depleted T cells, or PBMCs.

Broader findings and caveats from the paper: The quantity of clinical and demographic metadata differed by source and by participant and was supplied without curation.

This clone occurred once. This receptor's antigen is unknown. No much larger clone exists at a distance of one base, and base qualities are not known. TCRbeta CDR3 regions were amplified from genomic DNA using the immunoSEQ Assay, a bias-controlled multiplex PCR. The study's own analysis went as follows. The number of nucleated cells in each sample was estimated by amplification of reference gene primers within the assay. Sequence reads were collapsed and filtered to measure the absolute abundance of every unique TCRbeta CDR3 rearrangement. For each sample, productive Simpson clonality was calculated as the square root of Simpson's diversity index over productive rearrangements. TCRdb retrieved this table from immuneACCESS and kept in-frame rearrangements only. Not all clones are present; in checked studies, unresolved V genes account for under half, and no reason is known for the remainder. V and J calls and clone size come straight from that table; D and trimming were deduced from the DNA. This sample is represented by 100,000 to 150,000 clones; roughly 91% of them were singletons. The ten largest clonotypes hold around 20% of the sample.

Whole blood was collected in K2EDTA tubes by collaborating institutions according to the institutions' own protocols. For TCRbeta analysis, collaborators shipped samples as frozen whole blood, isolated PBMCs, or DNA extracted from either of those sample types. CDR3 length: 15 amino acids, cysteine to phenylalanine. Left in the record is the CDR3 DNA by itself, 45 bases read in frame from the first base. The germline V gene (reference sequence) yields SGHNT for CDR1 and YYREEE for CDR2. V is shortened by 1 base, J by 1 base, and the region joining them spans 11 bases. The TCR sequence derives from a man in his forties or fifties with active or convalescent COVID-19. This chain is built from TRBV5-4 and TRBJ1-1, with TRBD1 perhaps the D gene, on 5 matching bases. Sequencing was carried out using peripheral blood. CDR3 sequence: CASSLLGARNTEAFF. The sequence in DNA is TGTGCCAGCAGCTTGTTAGGGGCGAGGAACACTGAAGCTTTCTTT. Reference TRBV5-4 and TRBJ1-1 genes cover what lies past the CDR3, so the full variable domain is ETGVTQSPTHLIKTRGQQVTLRCSSQSGHNTVSWYQQALGQGPQFIFQYYREEENGRGNFPPRFSGLQFPNYSSELNVNALELDDSALYLCASSLLGARNTEAFFGQGTRLTVV.